These T cell receptor beta chains were read from a single sample in a study of regulatory T cells in long-lasting Graves disease. TCRdb called the multiplex PCR reads again in MiXCR, with one record for every CDR3 protein. Of 450,000 to 600,000 distinct CDR3 sequences in the sample, about 14% are singletons; the top ten hold roughly a tenth. This sample was shared with a second study, whose subject was T cells in Graves' hyperthyroidism and ophthalmopathy.

The sample here was peripheral blood mononuclear cells (PBMCs), taken at new diagnosis, from a patient treated with antithyroid drugs. The receptors were sampled from a young man with Graves disease. The CDR3 runs from the conserved cysteine through the conserved F or W. A D gene is named only where the DNA matches it firmly. A row's size may be missing; if present it is once, few, many or a size class.

TRBV20-1	NA	few	TRBJ2-2	CSASKDENTGELFF	TGCAGTGCTAGTAAGGACGAGAACACCGGGGAGCTGTTTTTT
TRBV18	NA	NA	TRBJ2-6	CASSSTPGPLGSGANVLTF	TGTGCCAGCTCATCCACACCGGGACCGCTAGGCTCTGGGGCCAACGTCCTGACTTTC
TRBV2	NA	many	TRBJ2-5	CASSQGSGPGETQYF	TGTGCCAGCTCCCAAGGGAGCGGTCCAGGGGAGACCCAGTACTTC
TRBV27	TRBD1	many	TRBJ2-7	CASSLMGQGFYEQYF	TGTGCCAGCAGTTTAATGGGACAGGGGTTCTACGAGCAGTACTTC
TRBV5-1	TRBD2	NA	TRBJ2-5	CASSQGLAGAETQYF	TGCGCCAGCAGCCAGGGACTAGCGGGAGCTGAGACCCAGTACTTC
TRBV29-1	NA	many	TRBJ1-5	CSVFGDPNQPQHF	TGCAGCGTGTTCGGGGACCCCAATCAGCCCCAGCATTTT
TRBV7-8	NA	many	TRBJ2-1	CASRRINDEQFF	TGTGCCAGCAGGCGGATAAATGATGAGCAGTTCTTC
TRBV12-3/TRBV12-4	NA	many	TRBJ2-3	CASSPSSGTGDTQYF	TGTGCCAGCAGTCCCTCTAGCGGGACAGGGGATACGCAGTATTTT
TRBV13	TRBD2	NA	TRBJ2-2	CASSTSGLRVTGELFF	TGTGCCAGCAGCACCTCGGGACTAAGAGTCACCGGGGAGCTGTTTTTT
TRBV15	NA	many	TRBJ1-4	CATSRDEVGRQKLFF	TGTGCCACCAGCAGAGATGAAGTAGGACGGCAAAAACTGTTTTTT
TRBV7-2	NA	many	TRBJ1-1	CASSLRPGAAFF	TGTGCCAGCAGCTTAAGGCCAGGTGCAGCTTTCTTT
TRBV24-1	TRBD2	many	TRBJ2-1	CATSSSLAGTYNEQFF	TGTGCCACATCTTCGTCACTAGCGGGTACCTACAATGAGCAGTTCTTC
TRBV7-3	NA	many	TRBJ2-6	CASSLSRSGANVLTF	TGTGCCAGCAGCCTAAGCCGTTCTGGGGCCAACGTCCTGACTTTC
TRBV5-1	TRBD1	NA	TRBJ1-2	CASTRGEHYGYTF	TGCGCCAGCACCAGGGGGGAGCACTATGGCTACACCTTC
TRBV30	NA	few	TRBJ2-2	CAWSRLGETGELFF	TGTGCCTGGAGTAGATTGGGAGAGACCGGGGAGCTGTTTTTT
TRBV7-9	TRBD1	many	TRBJ2-5	CASSLDRTVKETQYF	TGTGCCAGCAGCCTGGACAGGACTGTGAAAGAGACCCAGTACTTC
TRBV7-2	NA	many	TRBJ2-2	CASSNRDFDTGELFF	TGTGCCAGCAGCAACCGGGACTTTGACACCGGGGAGCTGTTTTTT
TRBV12-5	NA	NA	TRBJ1-6	CASGLVLSRDIGGALHF	TGTGCTAGTGGTTTGGTCCTCTCCCGGGACATTGGCGGGGCCCTCCACTTT
TRBV20-1	TRBD1	many	TRBJ2-7	CSAGDRTTYEQYF	TGCAGTGCGGGGGACAGGACCACCTACGAGCAGTACTTC
TRBV3-1	NA	few	TRBJ2-7	CASSQEGGRSSYEQYF	TGTGCCAGCAGCCAAGAGGGGGGGCGCTCTTCCTACGAGCAGTACTTC
TRBV6-2/TRBV6-3	NA	NA	TRBJ1-6	CASTAQPGPPKSPLHF	TGTGCCAGCACCGCCCAGCCCGGACCGCCTAAGTCACCCCTCCACTTT
TRBV3-1	NA	many	TRBJ1-2	CASSQAPFGGGGYTF	TGTGCCAGCAGCCAAGCCCCATTTGGGGGAGGTGGCTACACCTTC
TRBV2	NA	NA	TRBJ2-7	CASNTSYYEQYF	TGTGCCAGCAATACTAGTTACTACGAGCAGTACTTC
TRBV11-1	NA	many	TRBJ2-7	CASSLQHYEQYF	TGTGCCAGCAGCTTACAACATTACGAGCAGTACTTC
TRBV3-1	NA	NA	TRBJ2-5	CASSQDNGRSETQYF	TGTGCCAGCAGCCAAGATAACGGGAGATCTGAGACCCAGTACTTC
TRBV15	NA	few	TRBJ1-5	CATSRVGWDQPQHF	TGTGCCACCAGCAGAGTAGGGTGGGATCAGCCCCAGCATTTT